These T cell receptor beta chains were read from a single sample in a study of blood T cell repertoires in COVID-19. Repertoires were generated with immunoSEQ multiplex PCR, while TCRdb's copy carries only in-frame clones and drops some. This table has more than 150,000 clones, roughly 87% appearing once. The sequencing input was PBMCs or T cells enriched from blood (not recorded which). Receptor source: a woman aged 25 to 39 who had recovered from COVID-19. Each CDR3 is given with its conserved first and last residue. D genes are given only for firm matches. Clone size is not always given. Where it is, it says once, few, many or a class for expanded clones.

J: TRBJ1-5; size: NA; D: NA; V: TRBV5-6; CDR3: CASSFGGVSQPQHF; DNA: TGTGCCAGCAGCTTCGGGGGGGTCAGTCAGCCCCAGCATTTT
J: TRBJ1-1; size: NA; D: NA; V: TRBV3-1/TRBV3-2; CDR3: CASSQVQSLNTEAFF; DNA: TGTGCCAGCAGCCAAGTGCAGTCCTTGAACACTGAAGCTTTCTTT
J: TRBJ1-2; size: NA; D: NA; V: TRBV7-9; CDR3: CASSLAEELGGGYTF; DNA: TGTGCCAGCAGCTTAGCAGAGGAGTTAGGTGGCGGCTACACCTTC
J: TRBJ2-5; size: NA; D: NA; V: TRBV10-2; CDR3: CASTATGAVETQYF; DNA: TGCGCCAGCACAGCAACAGGTGCGGTCGAGACCCAGTACTTC
J: TRBJ2-5; size: NA; D: TRBD1; V: TRBV6-4; CDR3: CATRGQVYQETQYF; DNA: TGTGCCACCAGGGGACAGGTCTACCAAGAGACCCAGTACTTC
J: TRBJ2-5; size: NA; D: NA; V: TRBV6-2/TRBV6-3; CDR3: CASSLEVVETQYF; DNA: TGTGCCAGCAGCCTGGAGGTGGTAGAGACCCAGTACTTC
J: TRBJ2-7; size: NA; D: NA; V: TRBV7-9; CDR3: CASSLQEYEQYF; DNA: TGTGCCAGCAGCTTACAAGAGTACGAGCAGTACTTC
J: TRBJ1-2; size: NA; D: TRBD1; V: TRBV5-6; CDR3: CASSLRVGQGSYGYTF; DNA: TGTGCCAGCAGCTTGAGGGTGGGACAGGGGTCCTATGGCTACACCTTC
J: TRBJ1-5; size: NA; D: NA; V: TRBV28; CDR3: CASTVVNQPQHF; DNA: TGTGCCAGCACCGTCGTAAATCAGCCCCAGCATTTT
J: TRBJ1-1; size: NA; D: NA; V: TRBV7-2; CDR3: CASSPNRVGPWTEAFF; DNA: TGTGCCAGCAGCCCAAACAGGGTGGGTCCCTGGACTGAAGCTTTCTTT
J: TRBJ2-7; size: NA; D: TRBD1; V: TRBV5-4; CDR3: CASSPPPGQGMAYEQYF; DNA: TGTGCCAGCAGTCCTCCCCCCGGACAGGGGATGGCCTACGAGCAGTACTTC
J: TRBJ1-5; size: NA; D: NA; V: TRBV5-1; CDR3: CASSFEANQPQHF; DNA: TGCGCCAGCAGCTTTGAGGCGAATCAGCCCCAGCATTTT
J: TRBJ1-6; size: NA; D: NA; V: TRBV5-1; CDR3: CASSLDRVLSPLHF; DNA: TGCGCCAGCAGCTTGGACAGGGTTTTGTCACCCCTCCACTTT
J: TRBJ2-7; size: once; D: TRBD1; V: TRBV29-1; CDR3: CSVEDRGDRDTYEQYF; DNA: TGCAGCGTTGAAGATCGGGGGGACAGGGACACCTACGAGCAGTACTTC
J: TRBJ2-2; size: NA; D: TRBD1; V: TRBV25-1; CDR3: CASSESGRGPTGELFF; DNA: TGTGCCAGCAGTGAATCGGGCAGGGGGCCCACCGGGGAGCTGTTTTTT
J: TRBJ2-5; size: NA; D: NA; V: TRBV7-9; CDR3: CASSWTGGSEETQYF; DNA: TGTGCCAGCAGTTGGACAGGAGGGAGTGAAGAGACCCAGTACTTC
J: TRBJ1-2; size: NA; D: NA; V: TRBV7-9; CDR3: CASSLGDYPWDGYTF; DNA: TGTGCCAGCAGCTTAGGGGACTACCCGTGGGACGGCTACACCTTC
J: TRBJ1-2; size: once; D: NA; V: TRBV29-1; CDR3: CSVEVWQNYGYTF; DNA: TGCAGCGTTGAGGTCTGGCAGAACTATGGCTACACCTTC
J: TRBJ2-2; size: NA; D: TRBD2; V: TRBV10-3; CDR3: CAIRGPAGDSGELFF; DNA: TGTGCCATCAGGGGCCCAGCGGGGGATTCCGGGGAGCTGTTTTTT
J: TRBJ2-2; size: NA; D: TRBD2; V: TRBV4-3; CDR3: CASSAGLAGYTGELFF; DNA: TGCGCCAGCAGCGCCGGACTAGCGGGGTACACCGGGGAGCTGTTTTTT
J: TRBJ1-1; size: NA; D: NA; V: TRBV19; CDR3: CASSIYGRGLSMNTEAFF; DNA: TGTGCCAGTAGTATATATGGCAGGGGATTAAGCATGAACACTGAAGCTTTCTTT
J: TRBJ1-5; size: NA; D: NA; V: TRBV5-1; CDR3: CASSLVPGDRSNQPQHF; DNA: TGCGCCAGCAGCTTGGTCCCAGGGGATAGAAGCAATCAGCCCCAGCATTTT
J: TRBJ1-1; size: once; D: TRBD1; V: TRBV19; CDR3: CASRDRGRRTEAFF; DNA: TGTGCCAGTAGGGACAGGGGGCGGAGGACTGAAGCTTTCTTT
J: TRBJ1-2; size: NA; D: TRBD1; V: TRBV7-8; CDR3: CASSLNDRGYGYTF; DNA: TGTGCCAGCAGCTTAAACGACAGGGGGTATGGCTACACCTTC
J: TRBJ2-5; size: NA; D: NA; V: TRBV7-2; CDR3: CASSLTMETQYF; DNA: TGTGCCAGCAGCTTAACTATGGAGACCCAGTACTTC
J: TRBJ1-2; size: NA; D: TRBD1; V: TRBV12-3/TRBV12-4; CDR3: CASSLSAGQGTF; DNA: TGTGCCAGCAGTTTGTCCGCGGGACAGGGAACCTTC
J: TRBJ2-7; size: NA; D: NA; V: TRBV3-1/TRBV3-2; CDR3: CASSQTGTYEQYF; DNA: TGTGCCAGCAGCCAAACAGGGACCTACGAGCAGTACTTC
J: TRBJ1-4; size: NA; D: TRBD1; V: TRBV9; CDR3: CASSVAPGTGGETNEKLFF; DNA: TGTGCCAGCAGCGTAGCGCCCGGGACAGGGGGAGAAACTAATGAAAAACTGTTTTTT
J: TRBJ1-3; size: once; D: TRBD1; V: TRBV30; CDR3: CAWSPEGAEGNTIYF; DNA: TGTGCCTGGAGCCCGGAGGGGGCGGAAGGAAACACCATATATTTT
J: TRBJ2-7; size: NA; D: TRBD2; V: TRBV6-2/TRBV6-3; CDR3: CASSYVTSGTEQYF; DNA: TGTGCCAGCAGTTACGTGACTAGCGGGACAGAGCAGTACTTC
J: TRBJ1-6; size: NA; D: NA; V: TRBV5-6; CDR3: CASSLLRGGSPLHF; DNA: TGTGCCAGCAGCTTGTTGAGGGGGGGTTCACCCCTCCACTTT